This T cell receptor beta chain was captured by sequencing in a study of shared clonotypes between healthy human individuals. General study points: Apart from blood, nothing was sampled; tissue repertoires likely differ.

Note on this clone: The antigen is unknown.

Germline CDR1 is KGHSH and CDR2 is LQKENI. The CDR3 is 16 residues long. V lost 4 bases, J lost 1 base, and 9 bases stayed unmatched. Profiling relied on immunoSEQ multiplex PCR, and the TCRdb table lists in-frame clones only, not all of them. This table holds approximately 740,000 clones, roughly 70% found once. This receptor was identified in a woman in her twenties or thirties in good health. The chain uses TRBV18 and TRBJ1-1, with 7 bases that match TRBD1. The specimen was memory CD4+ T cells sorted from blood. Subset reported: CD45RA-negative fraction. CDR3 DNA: TGTGCCAGCTCACGCGGGACAGTGGGATCGAACACTGAAGCTTTCTTT. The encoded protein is CASSRGTVGSNTEAFF. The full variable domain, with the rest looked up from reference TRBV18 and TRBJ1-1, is NAGVMQNPRHLVRRRGQEARLRCSPMKGHSHVYWYRQLPEEGLKFMVYLQKENIIDESGMPKERFSAEFPKEGPSILRIQQVVRGDSAAYFCASSRGTVGSNTEAFFGQGTRLTVV.